The T cell receptor (beta chain) under discussion was sequenced for a study of T cell repertoires in cytomegalovirus infection. About the research overall: Epitope selection comprised recently identified HLA-C-restricted CMV epitopes and well-studied HLA-B-restricted CMV epitopes. Broader study findings: Cumulated frequencies of public TCR beta families served to identify carriers of CMV plus the relevant HLA.

The CDR3 contains 17 residues. V gave up 4 bases and J gave up 6 bases, with 24 bases separating them. TCRdb used MiXCR to reprocess the reads, holding one entry per CDR3 protein. The sample has about 830,000 distinct CDR3 sequences, about 30% seen once; the top ten hold around 12%. Points on this clonotype: Its antigen remains unknown.

The clonotype comes from a human donor in good health (CMV status not recorded). Some clones in this sample may be carry-over from other donors' samples. This chain joins TRBV12-3 or TRBV12-4 and TRBJ1-1, with D unclear. The specimen was cultured CD8+ T cells from PBMCs, collected from culture after CMV antigen stimulation. The CDR3 DNA sequence: TGTGCCAGCAGTTCTGGGCAGGAAATGAGAATTAGCGCTGAAGCTTTCTTT. It is translated as CASSSGQEMRISAEAFF.